The source of this TCR beta chain is a study of blood T cell repertoires in COVID-19. Study in general: Acute-phase and convalescent COVID-19 samples originated in the United States, Italy and Spain. Nucleic acid was either cDNA or gDNA, and it came from T cells, B-cell-depleted T cells, or PBMCs.

This clone was recorded once. Original data processing: Reference gene primer amplification gave nucleated cell count estimates. Repertoires were generated with immunoSEQ multiplex PCR, while TCRdb's copy carries only in-frame clones and drops some. Clone size and the V and J calls come from that table; the DNA yielded D and trimming. The data show 200,000 to 300,000 clones, more than 75% seen once. V lost 6 bases to trimming and J lost 12 bases, with 12 bases between them. The CDR3 has 11 residues. This receptor was taken from a man in his forties or fifties who had recovered from COVID-19. J is TRBJ1-5 and V is TRBV12-3 or TRBV12-4; maybe TRBD1 (5 bases). The sequencing input was peripheral blood. CDR3 bases: TGTGCCAGCAGGGCACGCGGGGGCCAGCATTTT. Translated: CASRARGGQHF.